A selection of T cell receptor beta chains follows, all from one sample in a study of T cell repertoires in cytomegalovirus infection. Each CDR3 protein gets one entry after TCRdb re-called the reads with MiXCR. The repertoire holds approximately 490,000 distinct CDR3 sequences, about 11% seen once, with roughly 10% in the top ten. The sequenced sample was PBMCs. These receptors all come from a human donor in good health (CMV status not recorded). Some clones in this sample may be carry-over from other donors' samples. Each CDR3 is given with its conserved first and last residue. The D gene is left open where the match is weak. Clone size appears in some rows only: once, few, many, or a class for an expanded clone.

v_call: TRBV5-4; j_call: TRBJ2-7; d_call: TRBD2; clone_size: many; cdr3_nt: TGTGCCAGCAGCCCCACTAGCGGGAGATCGAACGAGCAGTACTTC; cdr3_aa: CASSPTSGRSNEQYF
v_call: TRBV7-2; j_call: TRBJ1-4; d_call: .; clone_size: many; cdr3_nt: TGTGCCAGCAGCTTAGGGGGGGGGGTTGGTAATGAAAAACTGTTTTTT; cdr3_aa: CASSLGGGVGNEKLFF
v_call: TRBV2; j_call: TRBJ2-4; d_call: TRBD2; clone_size: many; cdr3_nt: TGTGCCAGCAGACAACGCGGACTAGCGGTCAAAAACATTCAGTACTTC; cdr3_aa: CASRQRGLAVKNIQYF
v_call: TRBV20-1; j_call: TRBJ1-5; d_call: .; clone_size: .; cdr3_nt: TGCAGTGCTAGAAGGGGATTGGGCAATCAGCCCCAGCATTTT; cdr3_aa: CSARRGLGNQPQHF
v_call: TRBV15; j_call: TRBJ2-3; d_call: .; clone_size: .; cdr3_nt: TGTGCCACCAGCAGAGATCCCGCAGGTCCAGGAGATACGCAGTATTTT; cdr3_aa: CATSRDPAGPGDTQYF
v_call: TRBV5-4; j_call: TRBJ2-1; d_call: TRBD2; clone_size: many; cdr3_nt: TGTGCCAGCAGCTTACGCGGGAGGGCCAGGTACAATGAGCAGTTCTTC; cdr3_aa: CASSLRGRARYNEQFF
v_call: TRBV7-9; j_call: TRBJ1-3; d_call: .; clone_size: few; cdr3_nt: TGTGCCAGCAGCTTGGCAAGGATTGGAAACACCATATATTTT; cdr3_aa: CASSLARIGNTIYF
v_call: TRBV6-2/TRBV6-3; j_call: TRBJ2-1; d_call: .; clone_size: many; cdr3_nt: TGTGCCAGCAGCATATACAATGAGCAGTTCTTC; cdr3_aa: CASSIYNEQFF
v_call: TRBV7-9; j_call: TRBJ2-5; d_call: .; clone_size: many; cdr3_nt: TGTGCCAGCAGCTTTAGGTCCCCGGGTCAGACCCAGTACTTC; cdr3_aa: CASSFRSPGQTQYF
v_call: TRBV20-1; j_call: TRBJ2-7; d_call: TRBD1; clone_size: many; cdr3_nt: TGCAGTGCTAGAGACCCGACCGGGACAGGGACCTACGAGCAGTACTTC; cdr3_aa: CSARDPTGTGTYEQYF
v_call: TRBV4-2; j_call: TRBJ2-5; d_call: .; clone_size: many; cdr3_nt: TGTGCCAGCAGCCAAGATCCCGCGGGGTGGGCCATTCAAGAGACCCAGTACTTC; cdr3_aa: CASSQDPAGWAIQETQYF
v_call: TRBV27; j_call: TRBJ1-2; d_call: TRBD1; clone_size: many; cdr3_nt: TGTGCCAGCGGACAGGGGGGAAGGATATATGGCTACACCTTC; cdr3_aa: CASGQGGRIYGYTF
v_call: TRBV7-2; j_call: TRBJ2-5; d_call: TRBD2; clone_size: many; cdr3_nt: TGTGCCAGCAGCCGACCTACGACTAGCCTAGAGACCCAGTACTTC; cdr3_aa: CASSRPTTSLETQYF
v_call: TRBV2; j_call: TRBJ1-2; d_call: TRBD1; clone_size: few; cdr3_nt: TGTGCCAGCAGTGGGACAGGGATAGAGGGGAGCGGGTATGGCTACACCTTC; cdr3_aa: CASSGTGIEGSGYGYTF
v_call: TRBV24-1; j_call: TRBJ2-2; d_call: .; clone_size: many; cdr3_nt: TGTGCCACCAGTTTAGACGCCGGGGAGCTGTTTTTT; cdr3_aa: CATSLDAGELFF
v_call: TRBV30; j_call: TRBJ1-2; d_call: TRBD1; clone_size: .; cdr3_nt: TGTGCCTGGAGTAAGGTGGGACAGTCTCATGGCTACACCTTC; cdr3_aa: CAWSKVGQSHGYTF
v_call: TRBV12-3/TRBV12-4; j_call: TRBJ1-5; d_call: TRBD1; clone_size: many; cdr3_nt: TGTGCCAGCAGCCTCCACCTATACGGACAGGGCAGCAATCAGCCCCAGCATTTT; cdr3_aa: CASSLHLYGQGSNQPQHF
v_call: TRBV11-1; j_call: TRBJ2-7; d_call: .; clone_size: many; cdr3_nt: TGTGCCAGCAGCTTCGACAGCCAACGACCCTACGAGCAGTACTTC; cdr3_aa: CASSFDSQRPYEQYF
v_call: TRBV11-2; j_call: TRBJ2-6; d_call: .; clone_size: many; cdr3_nt: TGTGCCAGCAGCATATCGACTGGTGGGGCCAACGTCCTGACTTTC; cdr3_aa: CASSISTGGANVLTF
v_call: TRBV20-1; j_call: TRBJ1-2; d_call: .; clone_size: .; cdr3_nt: TGCAGTGCTAGTGAACAGGAGTTTCCTTATGGCTACACCTTC; cdr3_aa: CSASEQEFPYGYTF
v_call: TRBV6-4; j_call: TRBJ2-2; d_call: .; clone_size: few; cdr3_nt: TGTGCCAGCAGTGGCCGGCTGAACACCGGGGAGCTGTTTTTT; cdr3_aa: CASSGRLNTGELFF
v_call: TRBV5-4; j_call: TRBJ2-7; d_call: .; clone_size: many; cdr3_nt: TGTGCCAGCAGTCCTTGGGAAGGGACCTACGAGCAGTACTTC; cdr3_aa: CASSPWEGTYEQYF
v_call: TRBV2; j_call: TRBJ2-1; d_call: .; clone_size: many; cdr3_nt: TGTGCCAGCAGTGATTTACAGGGAGGCAATGAGCAGTTCTTC; cdr3_aa: CASSDLQGGNEQFF
v_call: TRBV11-2; j_call: TRBJ2-1; d_call: TRBD2; clone_size: .; cdr3_nt: TGTGCCAGCAGCTTAGACCGACTAGCGGGAGTACTAGATGAGCAGTTCTTC; cdr3_aa: CASSLDRLAGVLDEQFF
v_call: TRBV7-2; j_call: TRBJ2-4; d_call: TRBD1; clone_size: many; cdr3_nt: TGTGCCAGCAGCCGGGACAGGGGGCAGAAAAACATTCAGTACTTC; cdr3_aa: CASSRDRGQKNIQYF
v_call: TRBV5-6; j_call: TRBJ1-2; d_call: TRBD1; clone_size: .; cdr3_nt: TGTGCCAGCAGCATTTACCGGGACAGGGGCGTCTATGGCTACACCTTC; cdr3_aa: CASSIYRDRGVYGYTF
v_call: TRBV19; j_call: TRBJ1-1; d_call: .; clone_size: many; cdr3_nt: TGTGCCAGTCAGACCCCGGGGCTCCCGGTCTCTGAAGCTTTCTTT; cdr3_aa: CASQTPGLPVSEAFF
v_call: TRBV6-6; j_call: TRBJ1-3; d_call: .; clone_size: few; cdr3_nt: TGTGCCAGCAGTTTTTCCAACACCATATATTTT; cdr3_aa: CASSFSNTIYF
v_call: TRBV20-1; j_call: TRBJ2-3; d_call: .; clone_size: .; cdr3_nt: TGCAGTGCTAGAGATGTGGCTAGACCCACAGATACGCAGTATTTT; cdr3_aa: CSARDVARPTDTQYF